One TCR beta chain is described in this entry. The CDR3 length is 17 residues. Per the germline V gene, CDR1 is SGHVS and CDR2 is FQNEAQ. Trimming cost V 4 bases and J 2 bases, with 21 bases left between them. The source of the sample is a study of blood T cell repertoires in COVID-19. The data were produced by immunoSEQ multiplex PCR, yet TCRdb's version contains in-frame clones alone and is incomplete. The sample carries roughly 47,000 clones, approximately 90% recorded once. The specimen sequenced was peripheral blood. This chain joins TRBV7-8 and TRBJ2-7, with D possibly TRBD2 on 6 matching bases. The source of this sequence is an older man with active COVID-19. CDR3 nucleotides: TGTGCCAGCAGCTCGACTGCAGCGGGCCCCGCAACCTACGAGCAGTACTTC. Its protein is CASSSTAAGPATYEQYF.